These T cell receptor beta chains were read from a single sample in a study of blood T cells in healthy people across ages. TCRdb redid the calling of the 5' RACE reads with MiXCR, one entry per CDR3 protein. The table has roughly 800,000 distinct CDR3 sequences, roughly 50% seen once. Sequencing was performed on blood. All receptors derive from a man in his thirties or forties in good health. Both conserved end residues are trimmed from each CDR3. Fields, in order: V gene, CDR3 protein.

>TRBV20-1
SARTGTSEKETQY
>TRBV3-1
ASSQDFRGYT
>TRBV6-1
ASSESPVVSYGYT
>TRBV7-9
ASSSRLAGPYNEQF
>TRBV7-3
ASSPYLGAGNEQF
>TRBV19
ASAFTEITYNEQF
>TRBV29-1
SVERDSAF
>TRBV12-3/TRBV12-4
ASSHSGNGYNEQF
>TRBV6-2/TRBV6-3
ASSPDRPTYEQY
>TRBV15
ATSRGGSQDTQY
>TRBV6-4
ASRLRPGGSLGEQF
>TRBV15
ATSRGRAVIFPTDTQY
>TRBV20-1
SASKGIGNSPLH
>TRBV3-1
ASSQPAALQETQY
>TRBV10-3
AISESSYSYSSTDTQY
>TRBV3-1
ASSQDSRSQAF
>TRBV15
ATSRELSENYGYT
>TRBV7-2
ASSLYGDEQF
>TRBV9
ASSVGSSTDEQF
>TRBV10-3
AISRGGEKLF
>TRBV29-1
SVRPSGRVEDTQY
>TRBV20-1
SARDLRASGSSYEQY
>TRBV3-1
ASSQTIPSYEQF
>TRBV15
ATSRGIGDRDTRADEQY
>TRBV7-2
ASSRRAIGYNEQF
>TRBV7-2
ASSSTSAGRGYEQY
>TRBV12-3/TRBV12-4
ASSLTYPGSGDYEQY
>TRBV7-2
ASSASGRQNTQY
>TRBV20-1
SARDLHTDTQY
>TRBV6-2/TRBV6-3
ASSWTGSQPQH
>TRBV7-2
ASSLGIAGTEAF
>TRBV21-1
ASSKTQGLAGGYEQY
>TRBV7-8
ASSSEVVRGYT
>TRBV20-1
SATAILTPNYGYT
>TRBV7-9
ASTSLWENEKLF
>TRBV5-8
ASSSPGRGYEQY
>TRBV11-2
ASSLDPGLDEKLF
>TRBV20-1
RADSYQETQY
>TRBV28
ASGPGGGIRNEQF
>TRBV20-1
SARTYNEQF
>TRBV5-1
ASSKDSPYEQY
>TRBV5-1
ASSPGTVNTEAF
>TRBV6-5
ASRIQGTRGGEQF
>TRBV7-2
ASSFVAGSNQPQH
>TRBV11-2
ASSLVGAGTEYEQY